The 5 T cell receptor beta chains below all came from one sample that was sequenced in a study of CD8 T cells in ankylosing spondylitis. Points from the study as a whole: What appeared characteristic of ankylosing spondylitis blood was a TCR beta motif of under 10 highly homologous variants.

MiXCR was run by TCRdb on the 5' RACE reads, yielding one entry per CDR3 protein. The sample has a few hundred thousand distinct CDR3 sequences, 18% seen once. These TCRs are of unknown antigen specificity. Sequenced input: blood, either unsorted or a sorted T cell fraction (not recorded which). These receptors were obtained from a male donor with ankylosing spondylitis.

There are a few counts of this clonotype. The chain recombines TRBV4-1 with TRBJ2-1; the D gene is possibly TRBD2 (5 bases). Germline values: CDR1 MGHRA, CDR2 YSYEKL. This CDR3 spans 15 amino acids. V dropped 0 bases and J dropped 7 bases, with 13 bases sitting between them. The CDR3 DNA reads as TGCGCCAGCAGCCAAGAACGGGGTTTAGGGAATGAGCAGTTCTTC. Translated: CASSQERGLGNEQFF.

This clonotype was found a few times. The chain recombines TRBV5-1 with TRBJ1-5; D gene ambiguous. The CDR3 spans 13 residues. The V and J ends lost 2 bases and 3 bases respectively, with 6 bases between them. The V gene's germline CDR1 is SGHRS and CDR2 YFSETQ. CDR3 sequence reads: CASSFTYNQPQHF. CDR3 coding DNA: TGCGCCAGCAGCTTTACTTACAATCAGCCCCAGCATTTT.

The V gene is TRBV6-5, the J gene TRBJ2-1; D possibly corresponds to TRBD2 (5 bases). Germline loops: CDR1 MNHEY, CDR2 SVGAGI. Trimming took off 3 bases at V and 2 bases at J, with 11 bases between the two ends. CDR3 length: 15 amino acids. CDR3 sequence (DNA): TGTGCCAGCAGTTATTTCGAGGGCACCTACAATGAGCAGTTCTTC. Translating gives CASSYFEGTYNEQFF.

The chain recombines TRBV3-1 with TRBJ2-7; D not resolved. Trimming removed 2 bases at V and 5 bases at J, with 7 bases between. Germline CDR1 is LGHDT and CDR2 is YNNKEL (reference sequence). The CDR3 has 12 residues. CDR3 residues: CASSQRIHEQYF. CDR3 nucleotide sequence: TGTGCCAGCAGCCAACGTATCCACGAGCAGTACTTC.

The J gene is TRBJ1-2, the V gene TRBV7-2; perhaps TRBD1 as D (5 bases). This CDR3 contains 15 residues. Germline V lookup: CDR1 SGHTA, CDR2 FQGNSA. Trimming took off 1 base at V and 2 bases at J, with 11 bases between the two ends. The CDR3 spells CASSLGPTVNYGYTF. In nucleotides, the CDR3 is TGTGCCAGCAGCTTAGGCCCGACAGTGAACTATGGCTACACCTTC. Full variable domain (remainder filled in from reference TRBV7-2 and TRBJ1-2): GAGVSQSPSNKVTEKGKDVELRCDPISGHTALYWYRQSLGQGLEFLIYFQGNSAPDKSGLPSDRFSAERTGGSVSTLTIQRTQQEDSAVYLCASSLGPTVNYGYTFGSGTRLTVV.